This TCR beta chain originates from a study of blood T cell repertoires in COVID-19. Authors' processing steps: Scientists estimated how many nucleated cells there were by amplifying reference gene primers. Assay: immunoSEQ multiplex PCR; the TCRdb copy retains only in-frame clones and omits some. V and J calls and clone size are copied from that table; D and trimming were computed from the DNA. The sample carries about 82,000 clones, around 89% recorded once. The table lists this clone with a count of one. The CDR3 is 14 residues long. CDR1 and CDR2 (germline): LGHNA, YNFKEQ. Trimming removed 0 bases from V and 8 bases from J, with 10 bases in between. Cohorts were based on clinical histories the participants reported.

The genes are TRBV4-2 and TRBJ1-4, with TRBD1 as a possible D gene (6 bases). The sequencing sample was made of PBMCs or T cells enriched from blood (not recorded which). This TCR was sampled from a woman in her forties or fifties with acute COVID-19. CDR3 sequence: CASSQDLRGEKLFF. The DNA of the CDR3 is TGTGCCAGCAGCCAAGATCTAAGGGGGGAAAAACTGTTTTTT.